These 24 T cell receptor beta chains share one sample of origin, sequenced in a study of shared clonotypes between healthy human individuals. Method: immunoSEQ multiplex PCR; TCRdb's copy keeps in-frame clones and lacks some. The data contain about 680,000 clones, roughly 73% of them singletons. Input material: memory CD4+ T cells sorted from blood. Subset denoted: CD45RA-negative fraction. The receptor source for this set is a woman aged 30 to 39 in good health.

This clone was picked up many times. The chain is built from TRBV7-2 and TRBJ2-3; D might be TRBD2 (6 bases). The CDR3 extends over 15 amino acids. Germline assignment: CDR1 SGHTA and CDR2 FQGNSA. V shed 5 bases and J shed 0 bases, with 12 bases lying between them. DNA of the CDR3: TGTGCCAGCAGCCTGGACTACACAAGCACAGATACGCAGTATTTT. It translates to CASSLDYTSTDTQYF.

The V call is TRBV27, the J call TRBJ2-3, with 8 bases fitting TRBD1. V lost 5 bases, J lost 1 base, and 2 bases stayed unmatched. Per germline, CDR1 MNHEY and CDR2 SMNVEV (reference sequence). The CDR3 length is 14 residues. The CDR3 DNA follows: TGTGCCAGCAGTCGGACAGGGCGCACAGATACGCAGTATTTT. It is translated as CASSRTGRTDTQYF.

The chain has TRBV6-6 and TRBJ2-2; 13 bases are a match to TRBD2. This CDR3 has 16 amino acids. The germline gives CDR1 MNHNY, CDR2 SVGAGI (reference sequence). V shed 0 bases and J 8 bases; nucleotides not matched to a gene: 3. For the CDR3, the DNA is TGTGCCAGCAGTTACTCGAAGACTAGCGGGAGGGGGGAGCTGTTTTTT. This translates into CASSYSKTSGRGELFF.

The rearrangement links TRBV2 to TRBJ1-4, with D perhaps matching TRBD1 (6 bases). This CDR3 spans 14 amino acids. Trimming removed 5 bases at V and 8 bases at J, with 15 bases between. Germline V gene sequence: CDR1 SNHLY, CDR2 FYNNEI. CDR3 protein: CASSYTNRVEKLFF. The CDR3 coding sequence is TGTGCCAGCAGTTACACCAACAGGGTAGAAAAACTGTTTTTT.

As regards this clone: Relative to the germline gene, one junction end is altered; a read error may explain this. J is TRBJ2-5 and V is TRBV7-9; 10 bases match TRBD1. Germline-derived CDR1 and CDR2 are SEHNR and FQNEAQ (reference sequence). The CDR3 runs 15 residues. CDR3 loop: CASSLTALGGQGGDF. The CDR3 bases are TGTGCCAGCAGCTTAACGGCCCTAGGCGGACAGGGGGGCGACTTC.

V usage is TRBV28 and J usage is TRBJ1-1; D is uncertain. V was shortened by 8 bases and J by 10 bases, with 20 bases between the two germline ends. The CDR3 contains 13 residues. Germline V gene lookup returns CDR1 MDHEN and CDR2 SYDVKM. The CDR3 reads CASLGQAARGAFF. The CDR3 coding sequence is TGTGCCAGCTTAGGGCAGGCGGCGAGAGGAGCTTTCTTT.

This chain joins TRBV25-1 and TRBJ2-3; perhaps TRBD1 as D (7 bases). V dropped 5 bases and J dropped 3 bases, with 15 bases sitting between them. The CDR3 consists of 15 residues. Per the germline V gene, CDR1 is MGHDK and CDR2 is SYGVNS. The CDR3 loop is CASSRQGLGTDTQYF. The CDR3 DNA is TGTGCCAGCAGTAGACAGGGACTTGGAACAGATACGCAGTATTTT. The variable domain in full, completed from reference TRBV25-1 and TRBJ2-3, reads EADIYQTPRYLVIGTGKKITLECSQTMGHDKMYWYQQDPGMELHLIHYSYGVNSTEKGDLSSESTVSRIRTEHFPLTLESARPSHTSQYLCASSRQGLGTDTQYFGPGTRLTVL.

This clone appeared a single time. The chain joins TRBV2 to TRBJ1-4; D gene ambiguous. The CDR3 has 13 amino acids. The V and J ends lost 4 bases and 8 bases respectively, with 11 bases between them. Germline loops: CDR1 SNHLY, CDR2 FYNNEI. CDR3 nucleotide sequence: TGTGCCAGCAGTGCTAGGGTATCCGAAAAACTGTTTTTT. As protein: CASSARVSEKLFF.

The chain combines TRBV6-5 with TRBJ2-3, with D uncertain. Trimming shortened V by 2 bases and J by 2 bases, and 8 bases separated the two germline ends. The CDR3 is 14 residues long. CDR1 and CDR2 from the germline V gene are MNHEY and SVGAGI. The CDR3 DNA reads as TGTGCCAGCAGTTACACCGACCCCACAGATACGCAGTATTTT. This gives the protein CASSYTDPTDTQYF.

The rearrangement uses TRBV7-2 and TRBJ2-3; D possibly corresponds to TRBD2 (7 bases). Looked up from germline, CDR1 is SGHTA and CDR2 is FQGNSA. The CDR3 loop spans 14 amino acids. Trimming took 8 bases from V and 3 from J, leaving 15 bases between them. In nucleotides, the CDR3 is TGTGCCAGCGGGGGCGGGAGCTCGACAGATACGCAGTATTTT. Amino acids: CASGGGSSTDTQYF.

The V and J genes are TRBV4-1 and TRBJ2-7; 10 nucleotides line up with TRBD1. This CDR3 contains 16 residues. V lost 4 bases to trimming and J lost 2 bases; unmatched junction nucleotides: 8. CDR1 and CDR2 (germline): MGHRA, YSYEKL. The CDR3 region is CASSPTPGQGTYEQYF. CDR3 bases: TGCGCCAGCAGCCCTACTCCGGGACAGGGGACCTACGAGCAGTACTTC.

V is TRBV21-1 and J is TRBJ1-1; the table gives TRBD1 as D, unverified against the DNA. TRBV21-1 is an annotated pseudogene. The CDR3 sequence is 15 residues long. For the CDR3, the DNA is TGTGCCAGCAGCAAAAGGGGGACAGGACCCTTCGAGACTTTCTTT. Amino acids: CASSKRGTGPFETFF.

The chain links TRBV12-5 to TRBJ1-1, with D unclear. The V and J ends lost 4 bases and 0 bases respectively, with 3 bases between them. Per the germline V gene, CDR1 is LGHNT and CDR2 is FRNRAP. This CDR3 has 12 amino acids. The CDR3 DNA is TGTGCTAGTGGTTCTTTGAACACTGAAGCTTTCTTT. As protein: CASGSLNTEAFF.

As DNA, the CDR3 is TGTGCCAGCAGACCACCGGGGACAGATACGCAGTATTTT. Translated, it gives CASRPPGTDTQYF. The chain carries TRBV6-1 and TRBJ2-3; a weak D match, TRBD2 (5 bases). The CDR3 is 13 residues long. Germline V gives CDR1 MNHNS, CDR2 SASEGT. Trimming pared 6 bases from V and 3 bases from J, leaving 10 bases between.

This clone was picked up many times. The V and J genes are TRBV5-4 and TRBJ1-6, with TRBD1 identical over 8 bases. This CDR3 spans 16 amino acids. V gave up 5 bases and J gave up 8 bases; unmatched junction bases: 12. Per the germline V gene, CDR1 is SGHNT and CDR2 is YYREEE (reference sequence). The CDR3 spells CASSFRTGRGDSPLHF. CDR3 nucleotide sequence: TGTGCCAGCAGTTTCCGGACAGGGAGAGGGGATTCACCCCTCCACTTT.

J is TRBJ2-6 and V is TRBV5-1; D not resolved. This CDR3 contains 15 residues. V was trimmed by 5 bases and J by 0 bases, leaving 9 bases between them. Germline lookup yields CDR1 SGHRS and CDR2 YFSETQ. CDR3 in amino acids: CASRGGVSGANVLTF. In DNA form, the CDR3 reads TGCGCCAGCAGGGGTGGGGTCTCTGGGGCCAACGTCCTGACTTTC.

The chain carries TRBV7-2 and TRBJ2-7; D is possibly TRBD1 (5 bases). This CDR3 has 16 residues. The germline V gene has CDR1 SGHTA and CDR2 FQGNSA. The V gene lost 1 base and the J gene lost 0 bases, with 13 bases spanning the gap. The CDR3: CASSLGPTDGSYEQYF. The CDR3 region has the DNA TGTGCCAGCAGCTTAGGCCCGACAGACGGCTCCTACGAGCAGTACTTC. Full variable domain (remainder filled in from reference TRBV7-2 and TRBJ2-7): GAGVSQSPSNKVTEKGKDVELRCDPISGHTALYWYRQSLGQGLEFLIYFQGNSAPDKSGLPSDRFSAERTGGSVSTLTIQRTQQEDSAVYLCASSLGPTDGSYEQYFGPGTRLTVT.

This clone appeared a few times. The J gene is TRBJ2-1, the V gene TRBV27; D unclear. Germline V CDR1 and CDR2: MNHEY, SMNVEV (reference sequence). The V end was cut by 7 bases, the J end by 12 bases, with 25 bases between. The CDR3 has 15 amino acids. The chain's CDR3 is CASNPTTGQVLGQFF. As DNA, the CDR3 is TGTGCCAGCAATCCTACCACCGGGCAGGTCTTAGGGCAGTTCTTC.

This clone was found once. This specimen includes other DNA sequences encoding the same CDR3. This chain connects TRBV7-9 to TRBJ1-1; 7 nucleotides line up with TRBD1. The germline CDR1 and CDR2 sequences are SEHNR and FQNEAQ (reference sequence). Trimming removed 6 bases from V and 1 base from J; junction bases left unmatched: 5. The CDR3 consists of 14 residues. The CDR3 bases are TGTGCCAGCAGTCGTACAGGGGCGAACACTGAAGCTTTCTTT. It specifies CASSRTGANTEAFF.

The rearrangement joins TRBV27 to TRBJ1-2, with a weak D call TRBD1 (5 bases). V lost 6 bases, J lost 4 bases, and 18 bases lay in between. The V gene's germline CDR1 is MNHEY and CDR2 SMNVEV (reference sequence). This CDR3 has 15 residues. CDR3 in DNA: TGTGCCAGCAGGAGAAAATCGGGGGGGGGCTATGGCTACACCTTC. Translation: CASRRKSGGGYGYTF.

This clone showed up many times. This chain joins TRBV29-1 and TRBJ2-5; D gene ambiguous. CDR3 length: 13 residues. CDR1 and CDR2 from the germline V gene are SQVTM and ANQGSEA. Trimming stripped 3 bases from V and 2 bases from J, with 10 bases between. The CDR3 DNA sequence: TGCAGCGTTGATAGAGGCAGTCAAGAGACCCAGTACTTC. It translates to CSVDRGSQETQYF.

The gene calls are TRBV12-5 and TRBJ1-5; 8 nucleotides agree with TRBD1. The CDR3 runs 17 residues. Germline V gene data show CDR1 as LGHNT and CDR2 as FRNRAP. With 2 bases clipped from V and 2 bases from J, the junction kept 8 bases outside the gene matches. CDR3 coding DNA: TGTGCTAGTGGTTTGCACACACCGGGACAGGGCAATCAGCCCCAGCATTTT. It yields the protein CASGLHTPGQGNQPQHF.

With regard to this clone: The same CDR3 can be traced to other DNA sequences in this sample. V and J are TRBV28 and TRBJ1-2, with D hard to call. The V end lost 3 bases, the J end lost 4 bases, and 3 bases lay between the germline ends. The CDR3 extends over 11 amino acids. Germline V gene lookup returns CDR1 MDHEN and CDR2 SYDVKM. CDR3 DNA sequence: TGTGCCAGCAGTTTTGGCTATGGCTACACCTTC. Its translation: CASSFGYGYTF.

The CDR3 bases are TGTGCCACCAGCAGAGATTACGGGACTAGCGGGGACGAGCAGTACTTC. It yields the protein CATSRDYGTSGDEQYF. The V call is TRBV15, the J call TRBJ2-7, with TRBD2 matching 13 bases. V gave up 0 bases and J gave up 5 bases; unmatched junction bases: 4. Germline V lookup: CDR1 LNHNV, CDR2 YYDKDF (reference sequence). The CDR3 extends over 16 amino acids.